A selection of T cell receptor beta chains follows, all from one sample in a study of molecular identifiers for immune sequencing clone quantification. MiXCR, run by TCRdb on the PCR reads, gives a single entry per CDR3 protein. The top ten hold approximately 1.9% of the sample, which has about 54,000 distinct CDR3 sequences, almost 25% seen once. What was sequenced was naive CD8+ T cells from blood, with Jurkat cell RNA spiked in. The source is a human donor in good health. Some libraries in this study had Jurkat cell RNA spiked in. Both conserved end residues are part of each CDR3. A D gene is named only where the DNA matches it firmly.

d_call: -
j_call: TRBJ2-5
v_call: TRBV5-6
cdr3_length: 13
cdr3_aa: CASSFTGTETQYF

d_call: -
j_call: TRBJ2-4
v_call: TRBV27
cdr3_length: 14
cdr3_aa: CASSLAGGKNIQYF

d_call: -
j_call: TRBJ2-2
v_call: TRBV6-2/TRBV6-3
cdr3_length: 15
cdr3_aa: CASSPANSNPGELFF

d_call: TRBD1
j_call: TRBJ2-7
v_call: TRBV27
cdr3_length: 15
cdr3_aa: CASSLGQGFPYEQYF

d_call: TRBD1
j_call: TRBJ2-5
v_call: TRBV7-9
cdr3_length: 13
cdr3_aa: CASMTGGEETQYF

d_call: TRBD2
j_call: TRBJ2-7
v_call: TRBV28
cdr3_length: 17
cdr3_aa: CASSWQLRGRGGYEQYF

d_call: -
j_call: TRBJ1-5
v_call: TRBV28
cdr3_length: 14
cdr3_aa: CASSRDKSAQPQHF

d_call: -
j_call: TRBJ2-7
v_call: TRBV19
cdr3_length: 13
cdr3_aa: CASSFGRNYEQYF

d_call: TRBD2
j_call: TRBJ2-1
v_call: TRBV10-3
cdr3_length: 15
cdr3_aa: CASSGGGMSYNEQFF

d_call: TRBD1
j_call: TRBJ1-2
v_call: TRBV9
cdr3_length: 19
cdr3_aa: CASSASTRQGAEGFYGYAF

d_call: -
j_call: TRBJ1-3
v_call: TRBV4-1
cdr3_length: 15
cdr3_aa: CASSQGSSSGNTIYF

d_call: -
j_call: TRBJ2-7
v_call: TRBV6-2/TRBV6-3
cdr3_length: 14
cdr3_aa: CASSYSGRSYEQYF